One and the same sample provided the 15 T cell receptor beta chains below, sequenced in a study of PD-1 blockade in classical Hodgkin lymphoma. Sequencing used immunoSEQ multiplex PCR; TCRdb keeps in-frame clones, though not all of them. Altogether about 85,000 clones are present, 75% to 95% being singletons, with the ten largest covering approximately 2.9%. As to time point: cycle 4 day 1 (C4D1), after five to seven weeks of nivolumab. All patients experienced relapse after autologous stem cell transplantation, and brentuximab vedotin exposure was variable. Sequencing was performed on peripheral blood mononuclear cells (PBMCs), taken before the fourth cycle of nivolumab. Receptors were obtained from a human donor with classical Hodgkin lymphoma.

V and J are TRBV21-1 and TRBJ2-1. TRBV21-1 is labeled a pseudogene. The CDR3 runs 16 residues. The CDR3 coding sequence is TGTGCCAGCAGCAAAGGTTCGCAGAGCTCCTACAATGAGCAGTTCTTC. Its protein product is CASSKGSQSSYNEQFF.

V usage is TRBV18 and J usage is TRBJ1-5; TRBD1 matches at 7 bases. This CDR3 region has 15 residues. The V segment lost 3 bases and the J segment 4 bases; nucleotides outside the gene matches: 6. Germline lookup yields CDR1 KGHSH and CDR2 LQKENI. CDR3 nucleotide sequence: TGTGCCAGCTCACCCCGGACGACAGGGAATCAGCCCCAGCATTTT. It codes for CASSPRTTGNQPQHF. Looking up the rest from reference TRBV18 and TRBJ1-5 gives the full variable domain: NAGVMQNPRHLVRRRGQEARLRCSPMKGHSHVYWYRQLPEEGLKFMVYLQKENIIDESGMPKERFSAEFPKEGPSILRIQQVVRGDSAAYFCASSPRTTGNQPQHFGDGTRLSIL.

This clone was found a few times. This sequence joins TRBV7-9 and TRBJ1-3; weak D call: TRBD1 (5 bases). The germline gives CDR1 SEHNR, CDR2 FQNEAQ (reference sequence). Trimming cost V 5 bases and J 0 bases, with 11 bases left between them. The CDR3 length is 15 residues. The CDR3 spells CASSPLTVSGNTIYF. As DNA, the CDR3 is TGTGCCAGCAGCCCCCTGACAGTCTCTGGAAACACCATATATTTT.

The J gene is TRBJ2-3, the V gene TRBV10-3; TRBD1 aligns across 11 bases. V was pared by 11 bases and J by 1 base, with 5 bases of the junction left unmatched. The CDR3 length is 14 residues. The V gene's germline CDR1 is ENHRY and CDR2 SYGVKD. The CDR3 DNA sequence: TGTGCCTCGGACAGGGGGCGCGGCACAGATACGCAGTATTTT. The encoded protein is CASDRGRGTDTQYF.

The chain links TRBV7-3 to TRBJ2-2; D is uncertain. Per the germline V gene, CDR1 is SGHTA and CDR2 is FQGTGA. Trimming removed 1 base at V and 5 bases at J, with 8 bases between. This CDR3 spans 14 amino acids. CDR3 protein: CASSLNPTTGELFF. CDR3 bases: TGTGCCAGCAGCTTAAACCCCACTACCGGGGAGCTGTTTTTT.

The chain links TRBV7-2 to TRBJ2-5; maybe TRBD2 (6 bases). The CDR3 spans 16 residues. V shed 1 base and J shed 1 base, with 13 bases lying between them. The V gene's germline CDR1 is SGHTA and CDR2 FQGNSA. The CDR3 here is CASSLDTFSGQETQYF. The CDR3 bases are TGTGCCAGCAGCTTAGATACTTTTAGCGGCCAAGAGACCCAGTACTTC.

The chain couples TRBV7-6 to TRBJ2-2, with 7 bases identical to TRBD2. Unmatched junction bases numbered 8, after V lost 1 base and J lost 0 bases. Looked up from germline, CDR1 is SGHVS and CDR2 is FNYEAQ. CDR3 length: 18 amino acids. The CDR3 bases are TGTGCCAGCAGCTTAGGTGGGACCGGGACTACGAACACCGGGGAGCTGTTTTTT. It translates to CASSLGGTGTTNTGELFF.

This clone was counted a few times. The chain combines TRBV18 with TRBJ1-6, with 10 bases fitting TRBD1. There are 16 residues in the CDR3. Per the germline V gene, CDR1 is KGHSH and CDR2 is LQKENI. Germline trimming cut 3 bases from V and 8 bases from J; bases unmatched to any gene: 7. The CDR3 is CASSPSTGTGDSPLHF. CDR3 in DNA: TGTGCCAGCTCACCGAGCACCGGGACAGGGGATTCACCCCTCCACTTT.

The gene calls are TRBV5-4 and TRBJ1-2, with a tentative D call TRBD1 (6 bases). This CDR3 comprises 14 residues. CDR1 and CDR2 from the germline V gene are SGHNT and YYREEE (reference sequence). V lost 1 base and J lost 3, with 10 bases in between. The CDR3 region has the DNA TGTGCCAGCAGCTTGTGGTGGACAGACTATGGCTACACCTTC. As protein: CASSLWWTDYGYTF.

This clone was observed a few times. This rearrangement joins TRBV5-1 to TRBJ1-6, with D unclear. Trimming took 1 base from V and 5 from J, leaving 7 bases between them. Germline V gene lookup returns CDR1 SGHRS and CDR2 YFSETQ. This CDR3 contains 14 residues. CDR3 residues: CASSLIRDNSPLHF. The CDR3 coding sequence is TGCGCCAGCAGCTTGATCAGAGATAATTCACCCCTCCACTTT.

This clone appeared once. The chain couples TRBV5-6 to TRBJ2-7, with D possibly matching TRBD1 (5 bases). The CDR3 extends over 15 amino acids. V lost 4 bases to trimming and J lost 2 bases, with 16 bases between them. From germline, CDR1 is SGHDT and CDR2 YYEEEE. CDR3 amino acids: CASSRTGTGTYEQYF. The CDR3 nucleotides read TGTGCCAGCAGCCGAACCGGAACAGGAACCTACGAGCAGTACTTC.

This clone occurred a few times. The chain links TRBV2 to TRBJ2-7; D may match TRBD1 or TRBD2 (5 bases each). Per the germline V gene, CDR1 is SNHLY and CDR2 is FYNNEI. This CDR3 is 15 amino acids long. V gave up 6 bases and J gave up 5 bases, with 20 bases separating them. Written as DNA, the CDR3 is TGTGCCAGCAGGCCGACCGGGACCTGGTCAGACGAGCAGTACTTC. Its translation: CASRPTGTWSDEQYF.

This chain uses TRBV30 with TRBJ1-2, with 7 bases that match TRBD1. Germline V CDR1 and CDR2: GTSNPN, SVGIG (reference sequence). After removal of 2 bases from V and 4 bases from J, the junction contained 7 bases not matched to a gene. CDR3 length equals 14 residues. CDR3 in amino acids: CAWSFGTALYGYTF. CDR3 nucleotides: TGTGCCTGGAGTTTTGGGACAGCACTCTATGGCTACACCTTC.

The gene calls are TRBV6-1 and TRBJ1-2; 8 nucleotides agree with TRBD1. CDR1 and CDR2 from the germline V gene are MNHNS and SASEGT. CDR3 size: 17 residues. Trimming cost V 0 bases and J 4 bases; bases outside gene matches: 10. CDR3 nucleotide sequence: TGTGCCAGCAGTGAAGCGTCCGGGACAGGACCTCTCTATGGCTACACCTTC. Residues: CASSEASGTGPLYGYTF.

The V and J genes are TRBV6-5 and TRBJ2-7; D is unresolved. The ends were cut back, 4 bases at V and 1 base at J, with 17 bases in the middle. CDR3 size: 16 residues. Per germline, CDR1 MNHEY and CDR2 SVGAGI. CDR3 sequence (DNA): TGTGCCAGCAGTTTGCTATGGGGAATGGCGTCCTACGAGCAGTACTTC. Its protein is CASSLLWGMASYEQYF.